There are a few counts of the clone carrying this TCR beta chain. This CDR3 is built from 16 residues. The V gene's germline CDR1 is PRHDT and CDR2 FYEKMQ (reference sequence). Trimming shortened V by 7 bases and J by 4 bases, and 19 bases separated the two germline ends. The table came from immunoSEQ multiplex PCR; TCRdb's copy has only in-frame clones and leaves some out. The table shows about 180,000 clones, with roughly 88% occurring only once. The entry originates in a study of blood T cell repertoires in COVID-19. At the level of the study: From the United States, Italy and Spain came samples of acute and convalescent COVID-19.

This receptor was identified in a man aged 60-69 years with acute or convalescent COVID-19. Sequenced material: peripheral blood. V and J are TRBV13 and TRBJ2-2; maybe TRBD2 (6 bases). CDR3 region: CASNSGGAGGTGELFF. Here the CDR3 DNA reads TGTGCCAGCAACTCCGGAGGGGCAGGTGGCACCGGGGAGCTGTTTTTT.